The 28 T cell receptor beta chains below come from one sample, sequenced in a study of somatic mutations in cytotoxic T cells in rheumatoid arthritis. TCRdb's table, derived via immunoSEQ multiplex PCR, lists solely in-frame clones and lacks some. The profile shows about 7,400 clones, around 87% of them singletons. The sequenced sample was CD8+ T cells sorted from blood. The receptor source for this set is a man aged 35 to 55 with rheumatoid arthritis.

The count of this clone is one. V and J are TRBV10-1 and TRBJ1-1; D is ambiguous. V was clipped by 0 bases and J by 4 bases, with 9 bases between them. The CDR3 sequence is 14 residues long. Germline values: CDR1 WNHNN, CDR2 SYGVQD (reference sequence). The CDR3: CASSESQVLTEAFF. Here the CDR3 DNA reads TGCGCCAGCAGTGAGTCGCAGGTCCTCACTGAAGCTTTCTTT.

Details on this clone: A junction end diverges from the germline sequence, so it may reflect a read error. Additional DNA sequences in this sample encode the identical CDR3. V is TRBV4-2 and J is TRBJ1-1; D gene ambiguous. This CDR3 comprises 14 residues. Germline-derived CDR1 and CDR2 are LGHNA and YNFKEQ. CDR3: CASSQTEEAYEAFF. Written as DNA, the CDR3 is TGTGCTAGCAGCCAAACAGAAGAAGCATATGAAGCTTTCTTT.

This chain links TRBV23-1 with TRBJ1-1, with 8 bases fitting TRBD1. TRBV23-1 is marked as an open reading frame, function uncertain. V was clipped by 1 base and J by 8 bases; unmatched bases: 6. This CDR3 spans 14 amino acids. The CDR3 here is CASSQYYRGREAFF. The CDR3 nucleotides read TGCGCCAGCAGTCAATACTACAGGGGGAGGGAAGCTTTCTTT.

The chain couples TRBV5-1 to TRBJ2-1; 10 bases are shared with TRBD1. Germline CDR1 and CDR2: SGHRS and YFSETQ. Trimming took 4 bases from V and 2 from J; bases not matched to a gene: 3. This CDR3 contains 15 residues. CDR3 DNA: TGCGCCAGCAGCGCCGGACAGGGGGCCTACAATGAGCAGTTCTTC. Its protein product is CASSAGQGAYNEQFF. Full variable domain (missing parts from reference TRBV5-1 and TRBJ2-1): KAGVTQTPRYLIKTRGQQVTLSCSPISGHRSVSWYQQTPGQGLQFLFEYFSETQRNKGNFPGRFSGRQFSNSRSEMNVSTLELGDSALYLCASSAGQGAYNEQFFGPGTRLTVL.

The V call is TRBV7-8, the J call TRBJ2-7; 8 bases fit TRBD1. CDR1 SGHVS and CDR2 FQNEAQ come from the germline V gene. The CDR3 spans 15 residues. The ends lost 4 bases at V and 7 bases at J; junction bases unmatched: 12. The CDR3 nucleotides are TGTGCCAGCAGCTCCTATTTGGACAGGGCTGGAGAGCAGTACTTC. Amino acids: CASSSYLDRAGEQYF.

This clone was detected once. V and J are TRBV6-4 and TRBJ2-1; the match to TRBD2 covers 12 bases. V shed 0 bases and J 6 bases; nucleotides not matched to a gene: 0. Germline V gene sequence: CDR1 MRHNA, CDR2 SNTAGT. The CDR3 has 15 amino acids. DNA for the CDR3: TGTGCCAGCAGTGACTCACTAGCGGGGGGCAATGAGCAGTTCTTC. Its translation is CASSDSLAGGNEQFF.

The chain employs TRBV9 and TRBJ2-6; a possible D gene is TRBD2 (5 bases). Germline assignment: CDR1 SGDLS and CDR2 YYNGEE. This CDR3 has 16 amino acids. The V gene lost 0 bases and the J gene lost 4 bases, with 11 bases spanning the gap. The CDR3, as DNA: TGTGCCAGCAGCGTAGATACCGGGGTCGGGGCCAACGTCCTGACTTTC. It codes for CASSVDTGVGANVLTF.

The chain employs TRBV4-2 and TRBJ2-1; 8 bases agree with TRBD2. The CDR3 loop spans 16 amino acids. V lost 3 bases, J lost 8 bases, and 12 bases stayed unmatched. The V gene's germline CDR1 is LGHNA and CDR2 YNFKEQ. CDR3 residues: CASSQGLGLVGDEQFF. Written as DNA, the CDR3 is TGTGCCAGCAGCCAGGGCCTGGGACTAGTCGGCGATGAGCAGTTCTTC.

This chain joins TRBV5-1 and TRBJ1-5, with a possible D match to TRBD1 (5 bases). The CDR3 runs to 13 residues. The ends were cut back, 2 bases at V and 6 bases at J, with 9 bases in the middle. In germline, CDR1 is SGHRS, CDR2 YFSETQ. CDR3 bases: TGCGCCAGCAGCTTTGGGGGAGGTCAGCCCCAGCATTTT. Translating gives CASSFGGGQPQHF. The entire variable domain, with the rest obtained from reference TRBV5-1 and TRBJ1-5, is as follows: KAGVTQTPRYLIKTRGQQVTLSCSPISGHRSVSWYQQTPGQGLQFLFEYFSETQRNKGNFPGRFSGRQFSNSRSEMNVSTLELGDSALYLCASSFGGGQPQHFGDGTRLSIL.

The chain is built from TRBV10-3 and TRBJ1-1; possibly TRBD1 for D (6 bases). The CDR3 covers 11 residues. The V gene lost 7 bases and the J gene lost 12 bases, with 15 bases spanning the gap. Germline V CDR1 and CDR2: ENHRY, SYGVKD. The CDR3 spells CAITTGTSSFF. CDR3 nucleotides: TGTGCCATCACTACCGGGACATCCTCTTTCTTT.

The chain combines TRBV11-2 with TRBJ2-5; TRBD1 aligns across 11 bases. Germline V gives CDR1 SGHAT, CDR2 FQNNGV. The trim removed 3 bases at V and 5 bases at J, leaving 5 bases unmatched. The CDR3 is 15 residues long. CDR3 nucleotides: TGTGCCAGCAGCTTGGGACAGGGGGGTGGGGAGACCCAGTACTTC. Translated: CASSLGQGGGETQYF. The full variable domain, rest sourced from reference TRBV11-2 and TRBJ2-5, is EAGVAQSPRYKIIEKRQSVAFWCNPISGHATLYWYQQILGQGPKLLIQFQNNGVVDDSQLPKDRFSAERLKGVDSTLKIQPAKLEDSAVYLCASSLGQGGGETQYFGPGTRLLVL.

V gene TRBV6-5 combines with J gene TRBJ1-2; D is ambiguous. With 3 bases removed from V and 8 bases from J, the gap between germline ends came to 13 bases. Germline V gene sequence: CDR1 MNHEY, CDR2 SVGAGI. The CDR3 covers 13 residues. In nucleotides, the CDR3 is TGTGCCAGCAGTTATTCGGCAGGTAAAGGCTACACCTTC. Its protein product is CASSYSAGKGYTF.

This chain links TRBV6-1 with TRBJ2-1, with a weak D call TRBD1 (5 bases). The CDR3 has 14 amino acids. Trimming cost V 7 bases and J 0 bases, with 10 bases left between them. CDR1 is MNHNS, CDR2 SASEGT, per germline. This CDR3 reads CASKPRDSYNEQFF. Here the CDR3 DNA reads TGTGCCAGCAAGCCCAGGGACTCCTACAATGAGCAGTTCTTC.

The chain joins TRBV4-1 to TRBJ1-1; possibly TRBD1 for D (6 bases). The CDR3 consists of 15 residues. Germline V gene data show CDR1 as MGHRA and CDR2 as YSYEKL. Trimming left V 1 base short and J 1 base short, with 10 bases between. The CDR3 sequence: CASSQVVRGNTEAFF. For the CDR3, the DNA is TGCGCCAGCAGCCAAGTGGTCAGGGGGAACACTGAAGCTTTCTTT.

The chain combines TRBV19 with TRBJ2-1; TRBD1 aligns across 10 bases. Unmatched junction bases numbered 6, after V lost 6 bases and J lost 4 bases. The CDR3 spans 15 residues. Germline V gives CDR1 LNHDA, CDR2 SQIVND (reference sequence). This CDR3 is CASSPGTGVYNEQFF. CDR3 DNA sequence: TGTGCCAGTAGCCCCGGGACAGGGGTTTACAATGAGCAGTTCTTC.

As DNA, the CDR3 is TGTGCCAGCAGCTTATTAGCAGATACGCAGTATTTT. Its protein product is CASSLLADTQYF. The chain links TRBV7-6 to TRBJ2-3; D not certain. This CDR3 is 12 amino acids long. Trimming shortened V by 2 bases and J by 4 bases, and 4 bases separated the two germline ends. Germline V gene sequence: CDR1 SGHVS, CDR2 FNYEAQ.

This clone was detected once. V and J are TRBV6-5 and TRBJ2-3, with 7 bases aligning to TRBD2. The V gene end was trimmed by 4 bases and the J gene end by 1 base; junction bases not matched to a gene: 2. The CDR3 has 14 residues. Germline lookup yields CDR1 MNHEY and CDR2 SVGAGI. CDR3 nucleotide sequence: TGTGCCAGCAGTTTCACTAGCGGCACAGATACGCAGTATTTT. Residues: CASSFTSGTDTQYF.

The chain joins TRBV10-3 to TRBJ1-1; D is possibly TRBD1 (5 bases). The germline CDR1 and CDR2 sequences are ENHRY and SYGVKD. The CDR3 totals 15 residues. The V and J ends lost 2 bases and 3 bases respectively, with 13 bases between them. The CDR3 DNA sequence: TGTGCCATCAGTGAGCCGCAGGGTTTTGACACTGAAGCTTTCTTT. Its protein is CAISEPQGFDTEAFF.

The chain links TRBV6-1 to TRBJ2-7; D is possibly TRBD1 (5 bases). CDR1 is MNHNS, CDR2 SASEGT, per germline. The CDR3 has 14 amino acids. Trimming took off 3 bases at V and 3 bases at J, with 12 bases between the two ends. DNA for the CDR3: TGTGCCAGCAGTGAGCGATCAGGGTTCTACGAGCAGTACTTC. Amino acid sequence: CASSERSGFYEQYF.

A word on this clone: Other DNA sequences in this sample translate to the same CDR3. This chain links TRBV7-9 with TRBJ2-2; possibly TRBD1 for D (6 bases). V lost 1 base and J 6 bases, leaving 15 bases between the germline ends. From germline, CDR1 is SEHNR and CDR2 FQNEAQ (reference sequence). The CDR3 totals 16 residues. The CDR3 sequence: CASSLVGLGGPGELFF. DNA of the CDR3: TGTGCCAGCAGCTTAGTAGGGCTAGGGGGACCCGGGGAGCTGTTTTTT.

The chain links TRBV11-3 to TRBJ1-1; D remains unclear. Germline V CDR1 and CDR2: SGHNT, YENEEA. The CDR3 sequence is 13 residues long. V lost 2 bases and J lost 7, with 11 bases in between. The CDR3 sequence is CASSLYVSGEAFF. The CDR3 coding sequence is TGTGCCAGCAGCTTATATGTTAGCGGTGAAGCTTTCTTT. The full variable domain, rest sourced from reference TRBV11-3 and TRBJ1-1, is EAGVVQSPRYKIIEKKQPVAFWCNPISGHNTLYWYLQNLGQGPELLIRYENEEAVDDSQLPKDRFSAERLKGVDSTLKIQPAELGDSAVYLCASSLYVSGEAFFGQGTRLTVV.

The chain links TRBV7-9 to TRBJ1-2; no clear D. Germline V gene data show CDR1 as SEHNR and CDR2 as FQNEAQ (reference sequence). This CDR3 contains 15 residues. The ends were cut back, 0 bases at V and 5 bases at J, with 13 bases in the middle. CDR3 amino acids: CASSLAAREEYGYTF. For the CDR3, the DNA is TGTGCCAGCAGCTTAGCGGCTCGGGAGGAATATGGCTACACCTTC.

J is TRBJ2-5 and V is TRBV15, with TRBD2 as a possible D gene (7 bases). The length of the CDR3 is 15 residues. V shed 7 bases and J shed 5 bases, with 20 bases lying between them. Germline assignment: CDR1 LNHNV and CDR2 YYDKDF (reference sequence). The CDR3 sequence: CATTKEGGGRETQYF. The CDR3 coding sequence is TGTGCCACCACCAAGGAGGGGGGGGGCCGGGAGACCCAGTACTTC.

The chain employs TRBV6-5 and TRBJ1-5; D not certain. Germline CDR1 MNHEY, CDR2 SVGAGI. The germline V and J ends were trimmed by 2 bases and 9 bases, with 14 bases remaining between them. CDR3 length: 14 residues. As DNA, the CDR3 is TGTGCCAGCAGTTACAGTCGGTCTTCGGGGCCCCAGCATTTT. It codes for CASSYSRSSGPQHF.

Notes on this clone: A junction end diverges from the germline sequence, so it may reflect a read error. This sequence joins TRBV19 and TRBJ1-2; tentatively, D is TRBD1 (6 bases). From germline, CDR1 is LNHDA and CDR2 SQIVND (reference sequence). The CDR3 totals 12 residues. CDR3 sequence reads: CAAGVDHYDYTF. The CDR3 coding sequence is TGCGCCGCAGGGGTGGACCACTATGACTACACCTTC.

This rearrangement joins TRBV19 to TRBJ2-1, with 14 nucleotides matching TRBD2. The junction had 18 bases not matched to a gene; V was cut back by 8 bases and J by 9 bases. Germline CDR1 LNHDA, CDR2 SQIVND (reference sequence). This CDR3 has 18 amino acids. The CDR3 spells CASHLTSGGAMLSCEQFF. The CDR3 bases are TGTGCCAGTCACCTGACTAGCGGGGGGGCTATGTTATCTTGTGAGCAGTTCTTC.

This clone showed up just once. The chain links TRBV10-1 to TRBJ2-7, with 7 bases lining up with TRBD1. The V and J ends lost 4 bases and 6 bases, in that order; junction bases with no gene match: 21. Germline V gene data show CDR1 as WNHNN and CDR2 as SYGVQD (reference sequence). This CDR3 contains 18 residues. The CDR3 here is CASSVDRVRISFSREQYV. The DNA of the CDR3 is TGCGCCAGCAGTGTTGACAGGGTTAGAATTTCCTTTAGTCGCGAGCAGTACGTC.

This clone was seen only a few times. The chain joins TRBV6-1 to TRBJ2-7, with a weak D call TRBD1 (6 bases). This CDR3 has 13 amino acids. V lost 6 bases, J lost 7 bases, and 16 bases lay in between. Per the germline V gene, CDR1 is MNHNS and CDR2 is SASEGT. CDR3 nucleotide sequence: TGTGCCAGCAGCACAACAGGGTATCGGGAGCAGTACTTC. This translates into CASSTTGYREQYF.